This T cell receptor (beta chain) stems from a study of T cells in Graves' hyperthyroidism and ophthalmopathy. Background on the study: Peripheral blood draws took place at initial diagnosis, ahead of any treatment.

V was clipped by 4 bases and J by 2 bases; unmatched bases: 12. CDR3 length equals 19 residues. CDR1 MGHRA and CDR2 YSYEKL come from the germline V gene. Any patient presenting with uncontrolled infection, other autoimmune disease, pregnancy or lactation was left out. Diagnosis rested on symptoms, serum thyroxine and TRAb, thyroid ultrasound, and orbital computed tomography. Researchers took RNA transcripts and amplified the TCR beta CDR3 regions from them. First-round RT-PCR of the TCR CDR3 relied on the HTBI primer set. TCRdb redid the calling of the multiplex PCR reads with MiXCR, one entry per CDR3 protein. The table has approximately 400,000 distinct CDR3 sequences, roughly 14% seen once.

This sequence joins TRBV4-1 and TRBJ2-2; 11 bases agree with TRBD2. Sequencing was performed on blood. This receptor was obtained from a man younger than 45 with Graves' hyperthyroidism that later progressed to Graves' ophthalmopathy. The CDR3 bases are TGCGCCAGCAGCCGAGTTAGCGGGGGGGGCGGTGGAAACACCGGGGAGCTGTTTTTT. Translated, it gives CASSRVSGGGGGNTGELFF.